This T cell receptor beta chain is from a study of shared clonotypes between healthy human individuals. V lost 3 bases and J lost 5, with 14 bases in between. The CDR3 runs to 14 residues. Germline V gene lookup returns CDR1 ENHRY and CDR2 SYGVKD. At deep level, the assay was performed. Over several immunoSEQ plates, each subset's genomic DNA was distributed in even portions. Assay: immunoSEQ multiplex PCR; the TCRdb copy retains only in-frame clones and omits some. The sample lists under 350,000 clones, roughly 84% occurring once. The TCR sequence derives from a man younger than 30 in good health. The sample consisted of memory CD8+ T cells sorted from blood. The subset here: CD45RO+ cells pooled with CCR7-negative TemRA cells. The chain links TRBV10-3 to TRBJ2-7; TRBD2 is a possible D gene (6 bases). DNA of the CDR3: TGTGCCATCAGTGACCCCGGGACTGCACACGAGCAGTACTTC. Residues: CAISDPGTAHEQYF.